This record concerns one T cell receptor (beta chain) sequence. Antigen: not known. This entry is derived from a study of shared clonotypes between healthy human individuals. About the research overall: Samples came from a couple of female and three male donors aged 18 to 49. General study findings and limits: Generation of non-shared clonotypes was less probable than generation of clonotypes shared by all four donors.

The germline V gene has CDR1 MNHNY and CDR2 SVGAGI (reference sequence). The CDR3 consists of 15 residues. Trimming removed 2 bases at V and 2 bases at J, with 7 bases between. TCRdb's table, derived via immunoSEQ multiplex PCR, lists solely in-frame clones and lacks some. The sample consists of about 2 million clones, 95% of them appearing once. Both subsets, CD45RA+ naive and CD45RA-negative memory, were split from the CD4+ cells. Sequenced material: naive CD4+ T cells sorted from blood. As for subset: CD45RA+ positively selected. This TCR was sampled from a man aged 18 to 35 in good health. V gene TRBV6-6 combines with J gene TRBJ1-6, with D tentatively TRBD1 (5 bases). The DNA for the CDR3 is TGTGCCAGCAGTTACGCGGACACCTATAATTCACCCCTCCACTTT. This translates into CASSYADTYNSPLHF.